Given below is one T cell receptor (beta chain) in context. The antigen is undetermined. The CDR3 length is 14 residues. CDR1 SGHAT and CDR2 FQNNGV come from the germline V gene. Trimming left V 6 bases short and J 0 bases short, with 11 bases between. The sample belongs to a study of T cells in Graves' hyperthyroidism and ophthalmopathy. Amplified regions were TCR beta CDR3 sequences from RNA transcripts. Primed by the HTBI set, a first-round RT-PCR was run on the TCR CDR3. TCRdb called the multiplex PCR reads again in MiXCR, with one record for every CDR3 protein. The data contain 530,000 or so distinct CDR3 sequences, approximately 24% of them singletons. Broader study findings: Most clonotypes expanded in the thyroid (above 0.001) were also present in blood.

The rearrangement links TRBV11-2 to TRBJ1-1; D gene ambiguous. The sequence derives from a woman younger than 45 with Graves' ophthalmopathy. Sequencing was performed on blood. The CDR3 DNA reads TGTGCCAGCAGTTCAACCCCCTTGAACACTGAAGCTTTCTTT. Its protein is CASSSTPLNTEAFF.